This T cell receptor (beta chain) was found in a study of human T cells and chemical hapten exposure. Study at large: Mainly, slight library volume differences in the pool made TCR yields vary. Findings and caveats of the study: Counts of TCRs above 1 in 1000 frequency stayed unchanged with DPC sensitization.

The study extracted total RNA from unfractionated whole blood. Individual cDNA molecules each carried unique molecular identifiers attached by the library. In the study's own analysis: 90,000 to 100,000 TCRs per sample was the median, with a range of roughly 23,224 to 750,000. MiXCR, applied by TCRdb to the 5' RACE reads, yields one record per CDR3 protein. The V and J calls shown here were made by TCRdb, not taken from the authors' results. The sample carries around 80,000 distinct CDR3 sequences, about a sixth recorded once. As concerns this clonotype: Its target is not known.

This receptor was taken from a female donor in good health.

The CDR3 DNA reads as TGTGCCAGCAGTCGCAGCGGGGGGCAGGGCACAGATACGCAGTATTTT. Encoded protein: CASSRSGGQGTDTQYF. The rearrangement uses TRBV12-3 or TRBV12-4 and TRBJ2-3, with 9 bases lining up with TRBD2. J lost 1 base, V lost 5 bases, and 7 bases had no gene match. The CDR3 runs 16 residues.